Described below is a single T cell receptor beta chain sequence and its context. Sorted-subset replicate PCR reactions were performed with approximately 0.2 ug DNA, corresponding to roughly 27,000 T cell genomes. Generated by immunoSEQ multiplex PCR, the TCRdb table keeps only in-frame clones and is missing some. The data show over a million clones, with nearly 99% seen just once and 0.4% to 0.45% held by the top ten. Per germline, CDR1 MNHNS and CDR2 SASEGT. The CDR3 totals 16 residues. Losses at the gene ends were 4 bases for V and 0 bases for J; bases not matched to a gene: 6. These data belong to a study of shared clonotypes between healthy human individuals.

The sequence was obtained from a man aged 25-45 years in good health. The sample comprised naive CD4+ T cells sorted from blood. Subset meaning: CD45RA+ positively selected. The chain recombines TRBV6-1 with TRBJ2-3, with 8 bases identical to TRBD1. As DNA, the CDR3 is TGTGCCAGCAGTGGATACAGGGGGACCAGCACAGATACGCAGTATTTT. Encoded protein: CASSGYRGTSTDTQYF.